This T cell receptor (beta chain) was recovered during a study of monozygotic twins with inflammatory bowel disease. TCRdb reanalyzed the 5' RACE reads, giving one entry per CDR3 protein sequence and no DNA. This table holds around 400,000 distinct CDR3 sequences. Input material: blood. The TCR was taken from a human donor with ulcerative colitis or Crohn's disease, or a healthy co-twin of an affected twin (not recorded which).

The chain's CDR3 is CASSFGTLYEQYF. V and J are TRBV6-2 or TRBV6-3 and TRBJ2-7; TCRdb indicates TRBD2, and absent DNA this call remains unverified. CDR3 length equals 13 residues. CDR1 is MNHEY and CDR2 is SVGEGT in the germline V gene.